This T cell receptor (beta chain) was captured in a study of cytomegalovirus exposure and HLA in healthy donors. With respect to this clone: What it binds is not known.

Study-wide findings and caveats: What TCR beta sequences reportedly achieved was accurate prediction of HLA-A and HLA-B alleles in most subjects.

The V and J ends lost 3 bases and 4 bases, in that order; junction bases with no gene match: 13. Germline-derived CDR1 and CDR2 are SGDLS and YYNGEE. This CDR3 has 17 amino acids. PCR amplification relied on 60 Vbeta primers (plus 13 Jbeta primers). Sequencing used immunoSEQ multiplex PCR; TCRdb keeps in-frame clones, though not all of them. Across 80,000 to 100,000 clones, the top ten clones capture less than 20% of the sample. This chain uses TRBV9 with TRBJ2-1, with TRBD2 matching over 7 bases. The specimen was PBMCs. The clonotype originates from a man between 45 and 60 years old in good health and CMV-seropositive. CDR3: CASSGSIKGGVYNEQFF. CDR3 sequence (DNA): TGTGCCAGCAGCGGGAGCATAAAGGGAGGGGTTTACAATGAGCAGTTCTTC. The full variable domain, with the rest looked up from reference TRBV9 and TRBJ2-1, is DSGVTQTPKHLITATGQRVTLRCSPRSGDLSVYWYQQSLDQGLQFLIQYYNGEERAKGNILERFSAQQFPDLHSELNLSSLELGDSALYFCASSGSIKGGVYNEQFFGPGTRLTVL.